What follows are 18 T cell receptor beta chains derived from one specimen sequenced in a study of cytomegalovirus exposure and HLA in healthy donors (TCRdb year 2017). Library prep was done by the immunoSEQ multiplex PCR assay. This immuneACCESS table, as held by TCRdb, lists in-frame sequences with V and J called but not all clones. Of the missing ones, under half trace to an unresolved V gene in checked studies; the others have no known cause. The sample includes about 120,000 clones, with more than 75% observed a single time. Of the sample, 2% to 2.5% is held by the ten largest clones. The source material was PBMCs. These receptors were taken from a woman in her 30s in good health and CMV-seronegative.

The J gene is TRBJ1-6, the V gene TRBV5-1; 7 bases are a match to TRBD1. J lost 8 bases, V lost 2 bases, and 13 bases had no gene match. The CDR3 loop spans 17 amino acids. Germline V gene lookup returns CDR1 SGHRS and CDR2 YFSETQ. CDR3 protein: CASSFVTGRSGDSPLHF. In DNA, the CDR3 is TGCGCCAGCAGCTTCGTGACAGGGCGGTCAGGAGATTCACCCCTCCACTTT.

The chain links TRBV7-2 to TRBJ2-3, with 8 bases fitting TRBD1. This CDR3 is built from 16 residues. Losses at the gene ends were 2 bases for V and 2 bases for J; bases not matched to a gene: 6. Germline lookup yields CDR1 SGHTA and CDR2 FQGNSA. The CDR3 DNA reads as TGTGCCAGCAGCTTAATGGCAGGGGGCATCACAGATACGCAGTATTTT. This gives the protein CASSLMAGGITDTQYF.

The chain uses TRBV6-6 and TRBJ1-6; D may be TRBD1 (6 bases). Trimming removed 2 bases from V and 10 bases from J, with 12 bases in between. Per the germline V gene, CDR1 is MNHNY and CDR2 is SVGAGI (reference sequence). This CDR3 has 14 residues. The CDR3 protein is CASSYGGRGSPLHF. CDR3 coding DNA: TGTGCCAGCAGTTACGGGGGGCGGGGGTCACCCCTCCACTTT.

V is TRBV4-2 and J is TRBJ2-7, with TRBD1 identical over 11 bases. After removal of 1 base from V and 7 bases from J, the junction contained 6 bases not matched to a gene. Germline V gene sequence: CDR1 LGHNA, CDR2 YNFKEQ. The length of the CDR3 is 15 residues. DNA for the CDR3: TGTGCCAGCAGCCAAGGGACAGGGGGCACGGGTGAGCAGTACTTC. Its protein product is CASSQGTGGTGEQYF.

The rearrangement joins TRBV14 to TRBJ1-6; tentative D call: TRBD1 (5 bases). Trimming stripped 4 bases from V and 7 bases from J, with 17 bases between. Looked up from germline, CDR1 is SGHDN and CDR2 is FVKESK. The CDR3 is made up of 16 amino acids. The CDR3 DNA sequence: TGTGCCAGCAGCCGCCACGGAAGGACACTAAATTCACCCCTCCACTTT. Protein product: CASSRHGRTLNSPLHF.

The V gene is TRBV11-2, the J gene TRBJ2-6; possibly TRBD1 for D (5 bases). Germline values: CDR1 SGHAT, CDR2 FQNNGV. The CDR3 contains 18 residues. The V end lost 5 bases, the J end lost 0 bases, and 17 bases lay between the germline ends. The CDR3 DNA sequence: TGTGCCAGCAGCCCACCCCAGGGTGTTCTCTCTGGGGCCAACGTCCTGACTTTC. This encodes CASSPPQGVLSGANVLTF.

The genes are TRBV25-1 and TRBJ1-1, with D possibly TRBD1 on 5 matching bases. The germline V gene has CDR1 MGHDK and CDR2 SYGVNS. Trimming left V 8 bases short and J 1 base short, with 14 bases between. There are 14 residues in the CDR3. As DNA, the CDR3 is TGTGCCAGCGTGGCTTGGGGGGAGAACACTGAAGCTTTCTTT. Its translation is CASVAWGENTEAFF.

The CDR3 region is CASSTGLRSGNTIYF. The CDR3 nucleotides are TGTGCCAGCAGTACGGGTCTTCGCTCTGGAAACACCATATATTTT. The chain has TRBV7-2 and TRBJ1-3; D is ambiguous. Per the germline V gene, CDR1 is SGHTA and CDR2 is FQGNSA. The CDR3 spans 15 residues. Trimming removed 6 bases from V and 0 bases from J, with 12 bases in between.

This clone was seen many times. This chain joins TRBV9 and TRBJ2-2, with 11 bases lining up with TRBD2. This CDR3 comprises 18 residues. Germline CDR1 and CDR2: SGDLS and YYNGEE. J lost 1 base, V lost 0 bases, and 5 bases had no gene match. The CDR3 here is CASSVDGGLAVNTGELFF. The CDR3 DNA reads as TGTGCCAGCAGCGTAGACGGGGGACTAGCGGTGAACACCGGGGAGCTGTTTTTT.

CDR3 loop: CASSYSGGPGNSPLHF. Written as DNA, the CDR3 is TGTGCCAGCAGTTACTCGGGTGGCCCGGGGAATTCACCCCTCCACTTT. The chain combines TRBV6-5 with TRBJ1-6, with no clear D. CDR1 is MNHEY and CDR2 is SVGAGI in the germline V gene. This CDR3 region has 16 residues. Trimming took off 0 bases at V and 7 bases at J, with 13 bases between the two ends.

This clone appeared many times. The chain couples TRBV7-3 to TRBJ2-2, with 10 bases identical to TRBD2. Germline CDR1 and CDR2: SGHTA and FQGTGA. V lost 0 bases to trimming and J lost 7 bases; unmatched junction nucleotides: 8. The CDR3 consists of 17 residues. DNA for the CDR3: TGTGCCAGCAGCTTAACGAGTAGCGGGGGGCCCAACGGGGAGCTGTTTTTT. It yields the protein CASSLTSSGGPNGELFF.

V and J are TRBV5-1 and TRBJ2-3; 14 bases agree with TRBD2. This CDR3 has 16 residues. J gave up 5 bases and V 2 bases, and 4 bases lay outside the gene matches. Germline-derived CDR1 and CDR2 are SGHRS and YFSETQ. The CDR3 is CASSFPGTSGGDTQYF. The CDR3 DNA reads as TGCGCCAGCAGCTTCCCCGGGACTAGCGGGGGAGATACGCAGTATTTT.

The V gene is TRBV7-6, the J gene TRBJ2-2; 10 positions match TRBD1. This CDR3 is 15 amino acids long. Germline values: CDR1 SGHVS, CDR2 FNYEAQ. The V and J ends lost 5 bases and 4 bases, in that order; junction bases with no gene match: 4. The DNA for the CDR3 is TGTGCCAGCAGCCCCAGGACAGGGGGCACCGGGGAGCTGTTTTTT. Translation: CASSPRTGGTGELFF.

This clone was picked up a small number of times. The chain has TRBV5-4 and TRBJ2-1, with TRBD2 matching 7 bases. This CDR3 is built from 16 residues. The V gene's germline CDR1 is SGHNT and CDR2 YYREEE (reference sequence). Trimming removed 4 bases from V and 4 bases from J; junction bases left unmatched: 11. In nucleotides, the CDR3 is TGTGCCAGCAGCGTAGGGAGGGGCTTACTTTACAATGAGCAGTTCTTC. Its translation is CASSVGRGLLYNEQFF.

J is TRBJ1-1 and V is TRBV11-2; D gene uncertain. CDR1 SGHAT and CDR2 FQNNGV come from the germline V gene. V was pared by 0 bases and J by 3 bases, with 5 bases between. The length of the CDR3 is 13 residues. CDR3 in DNA: TGTGCCAGCAGCTTAGATGGCTACACTGAAGCTTTCTTT. It is translated as CASSLDGYTEAFF.

The sample holds one count of this clone. The CDR3 DNA reads as TGTGCCAGCAGTTTTCCCCCCCGCCTAGCGGGTGATGGAGAGACCCAGTACTTC. Its protein is CASSFPPRLAGDGETQYF. The J gene is TRBJ2-5, the V gene TRBV28; 8 nucleotides align to TRBD2. The germline V gene encodes CDR1 MDHEN and CDR2 SYDVKM. V dropped 3 bases and J dropped 4; count of bases not matched to a gene: 16. This CDR3 is 18 amino acids long.

The rearrangement joins TRBV27 to TRBJ2-3, with 9 bases that match TRBD2. The ends lost 3 bases at V and 6 bases at J; junction bases unmatched: 7. The germline V gene has CDR1 MNHEY and CDR2 SMNVEV (reference sequence). CDR3 length: 15 amino acids. The CDR3 DNA reads TGTGCCAGCAGTTTGTATAGCGGGGGCCCGGATACGCAGTATTTT. Translated, it gives CASSLYSGGPDTQYF.

This chain joins TRBV5-1 and TRBJ2-3; 8 bases agree with TRBD1. V was clipped by 2 bases and J by 4 bases; unmatched bases: 9. The CDR3 is made up of 16 amino acids. The germline CDR1 and CDR2 sequences are SGHRS and YFSETQ. The CDR3 loop reads CASSFGRGLFSDTQYF. The CDR3 DNA reads TGCGCCAGCAGCTTTGGCAGGGGGCTTTTCTCAGATACGCAGTATTTT.